This T cell receptor (beta chain) was sequenced during a study of blood T cell repertoires in COVID-19. Clones were read by immunoSEQ multiplex PCR, and TCRdb kept only the in-frame ones, dropping some. Found here are 150,000 or so clones, around four fifths of them singletons; the top ten hold 3.5% to 4%. The V end was cut by 7 bases, the J end by 1 base, with 10 bases between. The germline gives CDR1 SNHLY, CDR2 FYNNEI. The CDR3 extends over 13 amino acids. The chain is built from TRBV2 and TRBJ1-1; D is perhaps TRBD1 (5 bases). The receptor was derived from a woman in her forties or fifties in a cohort exposed to, infected with or recovered from COVID-19 (not recorded which). Sequences were obtained from PBMCs or T cells enriched from blood (not recorded which). CDR3 region: CASTRQPNTEAFF. Written as DNA, the CDR3 is TGTGCCAGCACCAGACAGCCGAACACTGAAGCTTTCTTT.